The 20 T cell receptor beta chains in this list originate from one sample, sequenced in a study of T cells in Graves' hyperthyroidism and ophthalmopathy. The CDR3 regions of TCR beta were amplified from RNA transcripts. The TCR CDR3 was amplified in a first-round RT-PCR using the HTBI primer set. TCRdb fed the multiplex PCR reads into MiXCR, producing one record per CDR3 protein. The sample includes approximately 610,000 distinct CDR3 sequences, roughly 14% of them seen just once. The sample comprised blood. These receptors came from a woman aged 40 to 50 with Graves' ophthalmopathy.

This clonotype was detected many times. The chain's CDR3 is CSVALTSGNTIYF. CDR3 bases: TGCAGCGTTGCCCTAACCTCTGGAAACACCATATATTTT. The chain combines TRBV29-1 with TRBJ1-3, with no clear D. Trimming stripped 4 bases from V and 0 bases from J, with 7 bases between. In germline, CDR1 is SQVTM, CDR2 ANQGSEA. This CDR3 has 13 amino acids. Full variable domain (rest looked up from reference TRBV29-1 and TRBJ1-3): SAVISQKPSRDICQRGTSLTIQCQVDSQVTMMFWYRQQPGQSLTLIATANQGSEATYESGFVIDKFPISRPNLTFSTLTVSNMSPEDSSIYLCSVALTSGNTIYFGEGSWLTVV.

Ten or more counts support this clonotype. The genes are TRBV27 and TRBJ2-7; 9 bases map to TRBD1. Germline lookup yields CDR1 MNHEY and CDR2 SMNVEV (reference sequence). This CDR3 comprises 14 residues. Germline trimming cut 4 bases from V and 3 bases from J; bases unmatched to any gene: 4. The CDR3, as DNA: TGTGCCAGCAGTTATGACAGGGGGGTCTACGAGCAGTACTTC. Residues: CASSYDRGVYEQYF.

This clonotype was counted only a few times. This chain joins TRBV7-9 and TRBJ2-5; D remains unclear. The germline V gene encodes CDR1 SEHNR and CDR2 FQNEAQ (reference sequence). The CDR3 contains 11 residues. The CDR3 here is CVGAAQETQYF. In DNA form, the CDR3 reads TGTGTCGGTGCGGCCCAAGAGACCCAGTACTTC.

This clonotype was seen repeatedly, ten times or more. The genes are TRBV10-2 and TRBJ2-7; D uncertain. The CDR3 loop spans 15 amino acids. Germline CDR1 is WSHSY and CDR2 is SAAADI. V shed 5 bases and J shed 2 bases, with 16 bases lying between them. The CDR3 nucleotides read TGCGCCAGCAGTCTGCTACGGGTTGGTACCTACGAGCAGTACTTC. This sequence encodes CASSLLRVGTYEQYF.

The sample holds many counts of this clonotype. The CDR3 here is CASSEYGGIGEKLFF. CDR3 nucleotides: TGTGCCAGCAGTGAATATGGGGGAATCGGCGAAAAACTGTTTTTT. V is TRBV2 and J is TRBJ1-4; perhaps TRBD1 as D (5 bases). Germline CDR1 SNHLY, CDR2 FYNNEI. The V end lost 2 bases, the J end lost 8 bases, and 15 bases lay between the germline ends. CDR3 length equals 15 residues.

This clonotype was counted many times. The J gene is TRBJ2-7, the V gene TRBV2; maybe TRBD2 (6 bases). This CDR3 has 17 residues. Germline loops: CDR1 SNHLY, CDR2 FYNNEI. V gave up 8 bases and J gave up 4 bases, with 27 bases separating them. CDR3 protein: CASLIWDSTLRAYEQYF. DNA for the CDR3: TGTGCCAGCCTGATTTGGGACTCAACCCTAAGGGCTTACGAGCAGTACTTC.

This clonotype was seen at least ten times. V gene TRBV5-1 combines with J gene TRBJ1-2; possible D gene TRBD1, 6 bases. This CDR3 is built from 14 residues. Germline values: CDR1 SGHRS, CDR2 YFSETQ. V lost 4 bases, J lost 5 bases, and 15 bases lay in between. As DNA, the CDR3 is TGCGCCAGCAGCGCAGGGGACGCGTTGTATGGCTACACCTTC. It yields the protein CASSAGDALYGYTF.

V is TRBV6-2 or TRBV6-3 and J is TRBJ2-7, with D possibly matching TRBD1 (6 bases). The germline V gene encodes CDR1 MNHEY and CDR2 SVGEGT. Trimming took off 2 bases at V and 6 bases at J, with 17 bases between the two ends. This CDR3 has 15 amino acids. CDR3 DNA sequence: TGTGCCAGCAGTTACATCACAGGGTCGGATCGCGAGCAGTACTTC. Residues: CASSYITGSDREQYF.

This clonotype was counted at least ten times. The rearrangement links TRBV4-1 to TRBJ2-7; TRBD2 agrees at 11 bases. Germline assignment: CDR1 MGHRA and CDR2 YSYEKL. V lost 0 bases and J lost 2; bases outside the gene matches: 3. This CDR3 has 16 amino acids. The CDR3 region is CASSQEASGRTYEQYF. The CDR3 coding sequence is TGCGCCAGCAGCCAAGAGGCTAGCGGGAGGACCTACGAGCAGTACTTC.

This clonotype has at least ten counts. J is TRBJ2-7 and V is TRBV28, with 8 bases matching TRBD1. The CDR3 is 14 residues long. Losses at the gene ends were 6 bases for V and 3 bases for J; bases not matched to a gene: 7. Germline CDR1 MDHEN, CDR2 SYDVKM. CDR3 DNA sequence: TGTGCCAGCAGCATTGGGACAGGTATCTACGAGCAGTACTTC. Protein product: CASSIGTGIYEQYF.

This clonotype came up many times. The J gene is TRBJ2-2, the V gene TRBV20-1; unclear D gene. The CDR3 length is 11 residues. CDR1 is DFQATT and CDR2 is SNEGSKA in the germline V gene (reference sequence). Trimming stripped 3 bases from V and 6 bases from J, with 5 bases between. The CDR3 sequence is CSASNAGELFF. The CDR3, as DNA: TGCAGTGCTAGTAATGCCGGGGAGCTGTTTTTT.

This clonotype occurred a few times. This chain links TRBV3-1 with TRBJ2-4, with 7 bases matching TRBD2. Germline loops: CDR1 LGHDT, CDR2 YNNKEL (reference sequence). This CDR3 has 14 residues. Unmatched junction bases numbered 5, after V lost 1 base and J lost 8 bases. The CDR3 DNA sequence: TGTGCCAGCAGCCAAGCCGGGACTAAACACATTCAGTACTTC. It yields the protein CASSQAGTKHIQYF.

This clonotype was found a few times. The V call is TRBV18, the J call TRBJ1-1; perhaps TRBD1 as D (5 bases). Germline CDR1 is KGHSH and CDR2 is LQKENI. The V end was cut by 7 bases, the J end by 1 base, with 10 bases between. This CDR3 is 13 amino acids long. Here the CDR3 DNA reads TGTGCCAGCTGGGGCGGGGAGAACACTGAAGCTTTCTTT. Translating gives CASWGGENTEAFF.

This chain uses TRBV29-1 with TRBJ2-7, with 7 bases lining up with TRBD1. J gave up 7 bases and V 0 bases, and 9 bases lay outside the gene matches. This CDR3 is built from 14 residues. The V gene's germline CDR1 is SQVTM and CDR2 ANQGSEA. The CDR3 bases are TGCAGCGTTGAAGATAGGACAGGCCGGCGGGAGCAGTACTTC. It yields the protein CSVEDRTGRREQYF.

This clonotype has at least ten counts. The CDR3 here is CSARDDQHLPGPVSGNTIYF. In DNA form, the CDR3 reads TGCAGTGCTAGAGATGATCAACACTTGCCAGGACCGGTCTCTGGAAACACCATATATTTT. This rearrangement joins TRBV20-1 to TRBJ1-3; no definite D call. CDR3 length: 20 amino acids. The germline V and J ends were trimmed by 0 bases and 0 bases, with 24 bases remaining between them. Per germline, CDR1 DFQATT and CDR2 SNEGSKA (reference sequence).

Ten or more counts support this clonotype. The chain is built from TRBV29-1 and TRBJ2-7, with a possible D match to TRBD2 (5 bases). Trimming removed 0 bases at V and 0 bases at J, with 15 bases between. Germline V gene data show CDR1 as SQVTM and CDR2 as ANQGSEA. This CDR3 is built from 16 residues. The chain's CDR3 is CSVEDLRTGSSYEQYF. CDR3 DNA: TGCAGCGTTGAAGATCTGAGGACTGGAAGCTCCTACGAGCAGTACTTC.

This clonotype was observed many times. The gene calls are TRBV30 and TRBJ1-1; weak D call: TRBD1 (6 bases). The V end was cut by 4 bases, the J end by 4 bases, with 10 bases between. This CDR3 is built from 12 residues. In germline, CDR1 is GTSNPN, CDR2 SVGIG (reference sequence). The CDR3 DNA reads as TGTGCCTGGACAGGGGTTGGCACTGAAGCTTTCTTT. Amino acid sequence: CAWTGVGTEAFF.

The genes are TRBV5-1 and TRBJ1-2; tentative D call: TRBD1 (6 bases). Between the trimmed V and J ends, which lost 4 bases and 5 bases, there was a span of 18 bases. Per the germline V gene, CDR1 is SGHRS and CDR2 is YFSETQ. This CDR3 is 15 amino acids long. The CDR3 nucleotides read TGCGCCAGCAGCATTTTAGAGGGGGGAAGATATGGCTACACCTTC. Its protein is CASSILEGGRYGYTF.

This clonotype was seen repeatedly, ten times or more. The genes are TRBV20-1 and TRBJ2-2; the match to TRBD2 covers 10 bases. Germline CDR1 reads DFQATT; CDR2 reads SNEGSKA (reference sequence). The ends lost 6 bases at V and 2 bases at J; junction bases unmatched: 3. The CDR3 is 14 amino acids. CDR3 sequence: CSARTSGNTGELFF. In DNA form, the CDR3 reads TGCAGTGCGAGGACTAGCGGAAACACCGGGGAGCTGTTTTTT.

Ten or more counts support this clonotype. The V and J genes are TRBV10-3 and TRBJ1-1, with 10 bases matching TRBD1. Looked up from germline, CDR1 is ENHRY and CDR2 is SYGVKD. CDR3 size: 15 residues. With V trimmed by 6 bases and J by 2 bases, 6 bases remained unmatched. This CDR3 reads CAIRAGDRGNTEAFF. CDR3 nucleotides: TGTGCCATCAGGGCCGGGGACAGGGGTAACACTGAAGCTTTCTTT.